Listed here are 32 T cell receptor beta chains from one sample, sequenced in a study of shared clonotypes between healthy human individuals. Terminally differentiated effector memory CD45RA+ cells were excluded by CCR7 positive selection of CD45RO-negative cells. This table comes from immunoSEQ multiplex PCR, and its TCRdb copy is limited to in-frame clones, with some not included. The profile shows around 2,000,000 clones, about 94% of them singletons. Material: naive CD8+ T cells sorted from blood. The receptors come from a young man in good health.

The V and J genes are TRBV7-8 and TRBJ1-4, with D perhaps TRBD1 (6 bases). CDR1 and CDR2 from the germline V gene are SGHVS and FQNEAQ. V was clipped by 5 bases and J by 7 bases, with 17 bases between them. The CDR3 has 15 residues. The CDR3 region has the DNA TGTGCCAGCAGCCCATTCGGAGGGGGAATTGAAAAACTGTTTTTT. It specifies CASSPFGGGIEKLFF. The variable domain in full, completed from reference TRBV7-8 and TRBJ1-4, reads GAGVSQSPRYKVAKRGQDVALRCDPISGHVSLFWYQQALGQGPEFLTYFQNEAQLDKSGLPSDRFFAERPEGSVSTLKIQRTQQEDSAVYLCASSPFGGGIEKLFFGSGTQLSVL.

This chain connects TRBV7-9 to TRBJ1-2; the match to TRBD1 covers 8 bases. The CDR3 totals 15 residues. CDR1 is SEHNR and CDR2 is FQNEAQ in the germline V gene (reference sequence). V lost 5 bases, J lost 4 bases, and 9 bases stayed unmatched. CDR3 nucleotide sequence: TGTGCCAGCAGCCCCCCCGGGACAGGACTCTATGGCTACACCTTC. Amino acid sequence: CASSPPGTGLYGYTF.

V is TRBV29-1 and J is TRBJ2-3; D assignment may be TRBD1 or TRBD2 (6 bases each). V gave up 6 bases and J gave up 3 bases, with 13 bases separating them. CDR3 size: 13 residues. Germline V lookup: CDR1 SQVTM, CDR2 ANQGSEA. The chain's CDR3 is CSVSPGATDTQYF. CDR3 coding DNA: TGCAGCGTATCACCGGGGGCTACAGATACGCAGTATTTT.

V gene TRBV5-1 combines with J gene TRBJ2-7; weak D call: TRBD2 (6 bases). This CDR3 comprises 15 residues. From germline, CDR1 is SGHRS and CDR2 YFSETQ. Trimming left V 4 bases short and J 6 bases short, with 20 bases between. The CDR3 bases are TGCGCCAGCAGCCGAACCCGGGAGTCGTCGGCCGAGCAGTACTTC. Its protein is CASSRTRESSAEQYF.

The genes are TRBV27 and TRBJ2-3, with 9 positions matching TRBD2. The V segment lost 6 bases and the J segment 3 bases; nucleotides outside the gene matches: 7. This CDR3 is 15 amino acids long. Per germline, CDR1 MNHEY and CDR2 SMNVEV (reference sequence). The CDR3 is CASSQGTSITDTQYF. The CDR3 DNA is TGTGCCAGCAGCCAAGGGACTAGCATTACAGATACGCAGTATTTT.

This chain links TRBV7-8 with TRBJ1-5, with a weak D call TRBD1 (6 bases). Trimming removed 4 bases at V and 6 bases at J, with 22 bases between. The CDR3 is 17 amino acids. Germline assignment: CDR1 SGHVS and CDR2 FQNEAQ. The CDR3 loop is CASSSPDSGELGQPQHF. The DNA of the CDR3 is TGTGCCAGCAGCTCACCCGATTCAGGGGAATTAGGTCAGCCCCAGCATTTT.

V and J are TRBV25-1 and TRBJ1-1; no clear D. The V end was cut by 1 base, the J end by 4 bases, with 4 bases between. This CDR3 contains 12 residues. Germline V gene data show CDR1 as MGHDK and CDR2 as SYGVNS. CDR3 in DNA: TGTGCCAGCAGTGAATGGAGCACTGAAGCTTTCTTT. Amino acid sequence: CASSEWSTEAFF.

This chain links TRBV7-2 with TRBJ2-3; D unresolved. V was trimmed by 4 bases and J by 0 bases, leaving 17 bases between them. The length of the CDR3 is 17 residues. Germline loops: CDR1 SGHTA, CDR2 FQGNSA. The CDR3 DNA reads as TGTGCCAGCAGCTCAGAGCTTGGTTGGTCTAGCACAGATACGCAGTATTTT. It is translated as CASSSELGWSSTDTQYF.

CDR3 sequence (DNA): TGTGCCAGCAGTTTATTGGGTATCGGGACTGAAGCTTTCTTT. Translating gives CASSLLGIGTEAFF. The chain carries TRBV27 and TRBJ1-1; D is ambiguous. The germline gives CDR1 MNHEY, CDR2 SMNVEV (reference sequence). The CDR3 has 14 amino acids. Between the trimmed V and J ends, which lost 1 base and 5 bases, there was a span of 11 bases.

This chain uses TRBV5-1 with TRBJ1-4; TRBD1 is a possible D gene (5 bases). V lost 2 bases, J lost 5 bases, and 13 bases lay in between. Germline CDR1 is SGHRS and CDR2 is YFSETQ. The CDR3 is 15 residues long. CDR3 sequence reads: CASSFQGLGNEKLFF. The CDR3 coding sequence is TGCGCCAGCAGCTTTCAGGGTCTAGGAAATGAAAAACTGTTTTTT.

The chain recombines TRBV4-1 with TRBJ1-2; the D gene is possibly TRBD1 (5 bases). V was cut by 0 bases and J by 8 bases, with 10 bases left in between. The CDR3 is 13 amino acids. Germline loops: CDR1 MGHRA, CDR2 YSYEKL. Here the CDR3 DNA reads TGCGCCAGCAGCCAAGACAGGGTATGGGGCTACACCTTC. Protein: CASSQDRVWGYTF.

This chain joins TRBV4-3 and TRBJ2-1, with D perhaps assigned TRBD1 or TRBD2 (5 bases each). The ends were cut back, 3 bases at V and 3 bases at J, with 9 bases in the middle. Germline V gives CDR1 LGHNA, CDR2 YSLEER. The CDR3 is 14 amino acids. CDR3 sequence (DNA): TGCGCCAGCAGCCAGGGACGGGGCTACAATGAGCAGTTCTTC. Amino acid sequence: CASSQGRGYNEQFF.

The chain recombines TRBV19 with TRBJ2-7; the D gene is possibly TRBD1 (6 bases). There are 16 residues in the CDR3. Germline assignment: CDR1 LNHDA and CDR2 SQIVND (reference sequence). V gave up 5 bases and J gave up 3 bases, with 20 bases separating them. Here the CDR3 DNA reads TGTGCCAGTAGTCCCCGCCCGTGGACAGAGCTCTACGAGCAGTACTTC. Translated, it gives CASSPRPWTELYEQYF.

The CDR3 DNA reads as TGTGCCAGCAGCCGACCGAAGACGGGGGTTGGCGAGCAGTACTTC. Translated, it gives CASSRPKTGVGEQYF. The chain links TRBV28 to TRBJ2-7; the D gene is possibly TRBD2 (6 bases). The germline V gene has CDR1 MDHEN and CDR2 SYDVKM. CDR3 length: 15 amino acids. The ends were cut back, 6 bases at V and 6 bases at J, with 21 bases in the middle.

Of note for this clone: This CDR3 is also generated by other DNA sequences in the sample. As DNA, the CDR3 is TGTGCCAGCAGCTTACTAGCGGGCAGCAGCTACGAGCAGTACTTC. As protein: CASSLLAGSSYEQYF. V and J are TRBV7-6 and TRBJ2-7; 8 nucleotides match TRBD2. CDR1 is SGHVS, CDR2 FNYEAQ, per germline. CDR3 size: 15 residues. V shed 2 bases and J 3 bases; nucleotides not matched to a gene: 6. Variable domain in full (rest from reference TRBV7-6 and TRBJ2-7): GAGVSQSPRYKVTKRGQDVALRCDPISGHVSLYWYRQALGQGPEFLTYFNYEAQQDKSGLPNDRFSAERPEGSISTLTIQRTEQRDSAMYRCASSLLAGSSYEQYFGPGTRLTVT.

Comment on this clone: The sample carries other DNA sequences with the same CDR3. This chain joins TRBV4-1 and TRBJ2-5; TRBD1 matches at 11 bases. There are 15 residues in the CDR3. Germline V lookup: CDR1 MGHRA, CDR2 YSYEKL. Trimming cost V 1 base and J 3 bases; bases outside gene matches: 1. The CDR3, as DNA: TGCGCCAGCAGCCAAGGGACAGGGGGCGAAGAGACCCAGTACTTC. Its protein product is CASSQGTGGEETQYF.

CDR3 region: CASSLTGTSGSVGEQYF. CDR3 DNA: TGTGCCAGCAGTCTCACCGGGACTAGCGGGAGCGTGGGGGAGCAGTACTTC. This chain links TRBV27 with TRBJ2-7, with TRBD2 matching 14 bases. The CDR3 sequence is 17 residues long. Looked up from germline, CDR1 is MNHEY and CDR2 is SMNVEV (reference sequence). J lost 7 bases, V lost 5 bases, and 13 bases had no gene match.

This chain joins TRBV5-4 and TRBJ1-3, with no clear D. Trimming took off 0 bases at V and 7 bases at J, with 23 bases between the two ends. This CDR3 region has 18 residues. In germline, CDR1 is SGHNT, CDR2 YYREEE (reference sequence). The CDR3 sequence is CASSLGNGGLSMGNTIYF. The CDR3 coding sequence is TGTGCCAGCAGCTTGGGGAATGGTGGACTCAGCATGGGGAACACCATATATTTT.

The CDR3 sequence: CASSQAGTLSGETQYF. The CDR3 DNA reads TGCGCCAGCAGCCAGGCCGGGACGCTTTCGGGAGAGACCCAGTACTTC. The chain has TRBV4-1 and TRBJ2-5; D possibly uses TRBD1 or TRBD2 (5 bases each). Germline values: CDR1 MGHRA, CDR2 YSYEKL. The CDR3 runs 16 residues. The V gene lost 3 bases and the J gene lost 4 bases, with 18 bases spanning the gap.

The CDR3 sequence is CASSWTEDEKLFF. Written as DNA, the CDR3 is TGTGCCAGCAGCTGGACAGAGGATGAAAAACTGTTTTTT. The genes are TRBV7-9 and TRBJ1-4, with a possible D match to TRBD1 (6 bases). Trimming took 4 bases from V and 6 from J, leaving 9 bases between them. The CDR3 spans 13 residues. Germline CDR1 SEHNR, CDR2 FQNEAQ (reference sequence).

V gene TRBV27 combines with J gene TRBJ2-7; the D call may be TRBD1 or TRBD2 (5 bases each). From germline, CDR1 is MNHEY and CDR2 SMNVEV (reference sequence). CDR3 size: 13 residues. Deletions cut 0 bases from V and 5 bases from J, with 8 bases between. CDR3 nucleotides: TGTGCCAGCAGTTTATCGGGGGATCACGAGCAGTACTTC. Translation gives CASSLSGDHEQYF.

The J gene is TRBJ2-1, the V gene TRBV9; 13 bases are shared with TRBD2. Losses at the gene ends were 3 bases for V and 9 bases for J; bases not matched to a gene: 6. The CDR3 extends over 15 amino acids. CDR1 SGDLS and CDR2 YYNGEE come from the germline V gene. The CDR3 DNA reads TGTGCCAGCAGCGCGGGACTAGCGGGACTTCGTGAGCAGTTCTTC. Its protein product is CASSAGLAGLREQFF. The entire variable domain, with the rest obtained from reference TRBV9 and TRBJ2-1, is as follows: DSGVTQTPKHLITATGQRVTLRCSPRSGDLSVYWYQQSLDQGLQFLIQYYNGEERAKGNILERFSAQQFPDLHSELNLSSLELGDSALYFCASSAGLAGLREQFFGPGTRLTVL.

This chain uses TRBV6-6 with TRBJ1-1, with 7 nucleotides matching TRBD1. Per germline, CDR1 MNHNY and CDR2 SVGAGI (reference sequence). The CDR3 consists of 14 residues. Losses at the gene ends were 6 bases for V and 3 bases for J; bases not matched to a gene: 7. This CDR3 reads CASRGTGAHTEAFF. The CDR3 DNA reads TGTGCCAGCAGAGGTACAGGGGCGCACACTGAAGCTTTCTTT.

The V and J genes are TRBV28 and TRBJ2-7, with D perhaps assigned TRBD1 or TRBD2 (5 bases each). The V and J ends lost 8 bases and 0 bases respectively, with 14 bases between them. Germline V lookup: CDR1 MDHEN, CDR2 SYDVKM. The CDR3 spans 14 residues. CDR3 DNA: TGTGCCAGCTTACAGGAAGGGAGCTCCTACGAGCAGTACTTC. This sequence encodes CASLQEGSSYEQYF.

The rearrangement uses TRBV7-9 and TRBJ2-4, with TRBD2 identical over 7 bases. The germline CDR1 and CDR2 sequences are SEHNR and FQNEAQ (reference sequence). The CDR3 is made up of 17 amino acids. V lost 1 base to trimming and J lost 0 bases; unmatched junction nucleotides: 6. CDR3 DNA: TGTGCCAGCAGCTTAGTTAGCCTAGCGGTAGCCAAAAACATTCAGTACTTC. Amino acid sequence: CASSLVSLAVAKNIQYF.

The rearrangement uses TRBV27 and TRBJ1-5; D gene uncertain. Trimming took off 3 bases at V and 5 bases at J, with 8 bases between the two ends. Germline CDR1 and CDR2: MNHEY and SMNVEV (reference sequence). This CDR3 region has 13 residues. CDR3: CASSFNGDQPQHF. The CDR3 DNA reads TGTGCCAGCAGTTTTAACGGGGATCAGCCCCAGCATTTT.

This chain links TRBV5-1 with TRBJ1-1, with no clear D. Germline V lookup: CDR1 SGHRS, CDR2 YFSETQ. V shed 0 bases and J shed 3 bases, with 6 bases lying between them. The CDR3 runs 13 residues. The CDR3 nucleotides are TGCGCCAGCAGCTTGGAGTATTACACTGAAGCTTTCTTT. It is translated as CASSLEYYTEAFF. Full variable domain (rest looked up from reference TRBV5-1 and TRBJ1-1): KAGVTQTPRYLIKTRGQQVTLSCSPISGHRSVSWYQQTPGQGLQFLFEYFSETQRNKGNFPGRFSGRQFSNSRSEMNVSTLELGDSALYLCASSLEYYTEAFFGQGTRLTVV.

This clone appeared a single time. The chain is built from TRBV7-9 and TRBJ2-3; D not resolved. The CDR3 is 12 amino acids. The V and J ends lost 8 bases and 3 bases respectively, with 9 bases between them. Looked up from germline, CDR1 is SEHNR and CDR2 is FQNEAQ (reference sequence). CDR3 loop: CASSVGTDTQYF. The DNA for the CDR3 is TGTGCCAGCTCCGTAGGGACAGATACGCAGTATTTT.

CDR3 sequence: CASSQDIWTSGYNEQFF. CDR3 DNA sequence: TGCGCCAGCAGCCAAGATATTTGGACTAGCGGCTACAATGAGCAGTTCTTC. The V call is TRBV4-3, the J call TRBJ2-1, with 10 bases that match TRBD2. This CDR3 has 17 amino acids. J was trimmed by 3 bases and V by 0 bases; bases with no gene match: 5. Germline V gene data show CDR1 as LGHNA and CDR2 as YSLEER.

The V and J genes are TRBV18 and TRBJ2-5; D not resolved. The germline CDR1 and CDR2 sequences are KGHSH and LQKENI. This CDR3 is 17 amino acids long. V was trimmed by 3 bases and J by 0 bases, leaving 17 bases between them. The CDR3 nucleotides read TGTGCCAGCTCACCGTTACTTTCGGCAGAGTACCAAGAGACCCAGTACTTC. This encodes CASSPLLSAEYQETQYF.

CDR3 amino acids: CASSLDRGQDEQFF. The CDR3 coding sequence is TGTGCCAGCAGCTTAGACAGGGGGCAGGATGAGCAGTTCTTC. This chain uses TRBV7-8 with TRBJ2-1; TRBD1 matches at 9 bases. The CDR3 has 14 amino acids. Trimming took 1 base from V and 8 from J; bases not matched to a gene: 3. The germline V gene has CDR1 SGHVS and CDR2 FQNEAQ.

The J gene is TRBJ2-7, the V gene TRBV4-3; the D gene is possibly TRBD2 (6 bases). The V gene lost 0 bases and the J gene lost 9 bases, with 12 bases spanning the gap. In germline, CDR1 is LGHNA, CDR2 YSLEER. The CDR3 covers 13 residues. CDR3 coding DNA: TGCGCCAGCAGCCAAGATGTGGGACTTTGGCAGTACTTC. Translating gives CASSQDVGLWQYF.